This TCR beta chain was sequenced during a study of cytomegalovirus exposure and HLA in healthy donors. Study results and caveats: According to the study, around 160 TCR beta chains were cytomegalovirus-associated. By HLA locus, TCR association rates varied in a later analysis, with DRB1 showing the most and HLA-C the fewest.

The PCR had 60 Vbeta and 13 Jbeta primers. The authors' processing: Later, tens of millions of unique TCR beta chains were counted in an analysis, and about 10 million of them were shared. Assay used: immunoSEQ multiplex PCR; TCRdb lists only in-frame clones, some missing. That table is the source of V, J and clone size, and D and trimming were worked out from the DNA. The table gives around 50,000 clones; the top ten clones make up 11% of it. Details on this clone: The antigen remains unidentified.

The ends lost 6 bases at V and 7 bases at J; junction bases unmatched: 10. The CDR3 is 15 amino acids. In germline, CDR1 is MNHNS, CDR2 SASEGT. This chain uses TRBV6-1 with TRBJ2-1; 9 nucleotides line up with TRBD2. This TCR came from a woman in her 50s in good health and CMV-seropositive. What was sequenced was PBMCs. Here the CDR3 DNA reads TGTGCCAGCAGGGCGATAGCGGGAGAGGATAATGAGCAGTTCTTC. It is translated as CASRAIAGEDNEQFF.